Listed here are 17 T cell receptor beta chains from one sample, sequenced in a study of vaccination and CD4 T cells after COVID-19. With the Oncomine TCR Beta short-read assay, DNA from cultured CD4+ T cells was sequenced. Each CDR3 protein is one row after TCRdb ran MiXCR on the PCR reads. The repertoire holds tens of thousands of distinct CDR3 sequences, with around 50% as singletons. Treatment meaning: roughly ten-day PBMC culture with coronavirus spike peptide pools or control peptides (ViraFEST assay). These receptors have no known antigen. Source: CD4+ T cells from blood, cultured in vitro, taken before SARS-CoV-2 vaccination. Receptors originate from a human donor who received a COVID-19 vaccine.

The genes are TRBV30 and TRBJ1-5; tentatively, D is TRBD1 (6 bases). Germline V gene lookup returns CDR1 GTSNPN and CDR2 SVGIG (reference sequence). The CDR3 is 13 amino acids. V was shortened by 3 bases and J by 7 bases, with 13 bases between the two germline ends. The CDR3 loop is CAWSRDTSQPQHF. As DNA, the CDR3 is TGTGCCTGGAGCCGGGACACCTCGCAGCCCCAGCATTTT.

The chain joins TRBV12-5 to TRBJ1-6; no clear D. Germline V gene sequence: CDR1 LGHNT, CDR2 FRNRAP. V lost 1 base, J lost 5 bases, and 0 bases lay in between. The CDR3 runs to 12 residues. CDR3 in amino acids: CASGLDNSPLHF. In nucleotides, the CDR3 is TGTGCTAGTGGTTTGGATAATTCACCCCTCCACTTT.

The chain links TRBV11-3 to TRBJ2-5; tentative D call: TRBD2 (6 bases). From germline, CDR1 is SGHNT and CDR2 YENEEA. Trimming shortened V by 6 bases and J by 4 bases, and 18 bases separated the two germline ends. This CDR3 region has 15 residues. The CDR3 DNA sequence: TGTGCCAGCAGTTCCCCCAGAGTGGGGGGAGAGACCCAGTACTTC. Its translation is CASSSPRVGGETQYF.

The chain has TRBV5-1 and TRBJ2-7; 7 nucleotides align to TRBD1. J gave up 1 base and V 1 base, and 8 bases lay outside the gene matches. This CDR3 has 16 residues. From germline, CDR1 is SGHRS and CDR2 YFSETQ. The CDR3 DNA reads TGCGCCAGCAGCTTGCTTCGGGACAGCCTTTCCTACGAGCAGTACTTC. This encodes CASSLLRDSLSYEQYF.

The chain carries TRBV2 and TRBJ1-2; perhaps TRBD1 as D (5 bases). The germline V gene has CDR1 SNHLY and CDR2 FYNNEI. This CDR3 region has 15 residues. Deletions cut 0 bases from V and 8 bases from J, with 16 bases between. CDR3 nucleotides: TGTGCCAGCAGTGAAGCAACCACAGGAGAATGGGGCTACACCTTC. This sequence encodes CASSEATTGEWGYTF. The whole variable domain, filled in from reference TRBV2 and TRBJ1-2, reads EPEVTQTPSHQVTQMGQEVILRCVPISNHLYFYWYRQILGQKVEFLVSFYNNEISEKSEIFDDQFSVERPDGSNFTLKIRSTKLEDSAMYFCASSEATTGEWGYTFGSGTRLTVV.

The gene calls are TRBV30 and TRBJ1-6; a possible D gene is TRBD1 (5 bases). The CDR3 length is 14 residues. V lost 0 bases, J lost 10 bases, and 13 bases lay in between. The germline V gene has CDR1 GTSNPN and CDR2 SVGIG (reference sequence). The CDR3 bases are TGTGCCTGGAGTGTTCGGCAGGGAGACTCACCCCTCCACTTT. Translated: CAWSVRQGDSPLHF. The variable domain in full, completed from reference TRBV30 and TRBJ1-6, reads SQTIHQWPATLVQPVGSPLSLECTVEGTSNPNLYWYRQAAGRGLQLLFYSVGIGQISSEVPQNLSASRPQDRQFILSSKKLLLSDSGFYLCAWSVRQGDSPLHFGNGTRLTVT.

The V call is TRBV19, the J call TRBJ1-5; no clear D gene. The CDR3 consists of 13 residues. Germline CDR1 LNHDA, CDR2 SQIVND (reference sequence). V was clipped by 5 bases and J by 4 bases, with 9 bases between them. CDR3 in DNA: TGTGCCAGTAGTCGGGGAGGGAATCAGCCCCAGCATTTT. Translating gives CASSRGGNQPQHF.

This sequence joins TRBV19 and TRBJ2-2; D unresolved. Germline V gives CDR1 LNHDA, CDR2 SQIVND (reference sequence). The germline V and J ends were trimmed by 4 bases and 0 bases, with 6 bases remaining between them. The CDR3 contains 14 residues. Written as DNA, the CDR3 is TGTGCCAGTAGTACCGACCCGAACACCGGGGAGCTGTTTTTT. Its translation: CASSTDPNTGELFF.

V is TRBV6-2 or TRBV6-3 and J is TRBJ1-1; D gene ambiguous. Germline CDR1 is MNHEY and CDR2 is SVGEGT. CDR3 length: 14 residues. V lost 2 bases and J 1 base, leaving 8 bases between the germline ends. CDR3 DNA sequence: TGTGCCAGCAGTTACGGGATCCCGAACACTGAAGCTTTCTTT. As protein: CASSYGIPNTEAFF.

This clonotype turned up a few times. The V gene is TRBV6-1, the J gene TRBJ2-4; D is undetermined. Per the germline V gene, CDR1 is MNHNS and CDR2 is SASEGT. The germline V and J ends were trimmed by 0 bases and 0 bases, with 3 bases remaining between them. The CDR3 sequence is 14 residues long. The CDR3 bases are TGTGCCAGCAGTGAAGCACTAGCCAAAAACATTCAGTACTTC. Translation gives CASSEALAKNIQYF.

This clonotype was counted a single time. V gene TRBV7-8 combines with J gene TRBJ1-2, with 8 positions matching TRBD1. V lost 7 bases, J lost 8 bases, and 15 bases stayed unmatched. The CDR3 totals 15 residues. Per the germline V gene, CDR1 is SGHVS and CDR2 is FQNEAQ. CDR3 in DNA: TGTGCCAGCACCCGAGGGGGGGACAGGTTGGGCGGCTACACCTTC. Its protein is CASTRGGDRLGGYTF.

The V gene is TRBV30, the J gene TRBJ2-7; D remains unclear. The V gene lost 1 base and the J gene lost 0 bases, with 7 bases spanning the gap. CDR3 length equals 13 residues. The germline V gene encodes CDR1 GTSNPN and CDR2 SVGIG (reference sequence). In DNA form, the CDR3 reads TGTGCCTGGAGTGCAGGCTTCTCCTACGAGCAGTACTTC. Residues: CAWSAGFSYEQYF.

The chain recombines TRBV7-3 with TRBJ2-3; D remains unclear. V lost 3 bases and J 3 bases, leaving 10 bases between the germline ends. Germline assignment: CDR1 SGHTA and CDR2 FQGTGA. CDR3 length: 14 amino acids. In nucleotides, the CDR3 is TGTGCCAGCAGCTTCGGCGTGAGGACAGATACGCAGTATTTT. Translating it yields CASSFGVRTDTQYF.

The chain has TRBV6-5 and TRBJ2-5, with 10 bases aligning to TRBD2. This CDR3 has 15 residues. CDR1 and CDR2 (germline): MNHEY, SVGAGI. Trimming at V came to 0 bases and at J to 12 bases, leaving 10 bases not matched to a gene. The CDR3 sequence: CASSYSLYTSGEKYF. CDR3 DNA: TGTGCCAGCAGTTACTCCCTCTACACTAGCGGGGAAAAGTACTTC.

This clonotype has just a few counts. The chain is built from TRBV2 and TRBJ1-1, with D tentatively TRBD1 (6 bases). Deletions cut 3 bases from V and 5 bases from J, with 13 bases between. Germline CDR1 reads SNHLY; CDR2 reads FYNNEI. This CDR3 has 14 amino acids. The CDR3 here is CASSDGRRGTEAFF. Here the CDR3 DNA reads TGTGCCAGCAGTGATGGGCGTAGGGGGACTGAAGCTTTCTTT.

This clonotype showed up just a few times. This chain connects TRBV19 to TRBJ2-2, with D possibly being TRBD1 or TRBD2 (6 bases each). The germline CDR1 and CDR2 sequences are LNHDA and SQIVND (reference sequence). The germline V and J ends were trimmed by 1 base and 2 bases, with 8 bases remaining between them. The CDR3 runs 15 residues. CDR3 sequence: CASSIAGANTGELFF. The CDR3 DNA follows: TGTGCCAGTAGTATAGCGGGGGCAAACACCGGGGAGCTGTTTTTT.

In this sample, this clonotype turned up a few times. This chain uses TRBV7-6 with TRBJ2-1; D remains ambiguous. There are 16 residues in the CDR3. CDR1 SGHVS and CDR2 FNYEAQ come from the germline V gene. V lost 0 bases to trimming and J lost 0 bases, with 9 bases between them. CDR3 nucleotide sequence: TGTGCCAGCAGCTTAGCCCCCTACAGCTCCTACAATGAGCAGTTCTTC. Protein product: CASSLAPYSSYNEQFF.